This entry lists 8 T cell receptor beta chains sequenced from one sample in a study of cytomegalovirus exposure and HLA in healthy donors. Profiled with immunoSEQ multiplex PCR; TCRdb holds only in-frame clones, not every one. The data hold fewer than 200,000 clones, with about 86% observed a single time. Sequenced sample: PBMCs. The receptors come from a woman aged 18-29 years in good health and CMV-seronegative.

The chain combines TRBV6-1 with TRBJ1-1; TRBD1 is a possible D gene (6 bases). The CDR3 has 14 residues. Trimming removed 8 bases from V and 0 bases from J, with 13 bases in between. Germline V gene lookup returns CDR1 MNHNS and CDR2 SASEGT. The CDR3 sequence: CASDPGTLNTEAFF. CDR3 in DNA: TGTGCCAGCGATCCCGGGACATTGAACACTGAAGCTTTCTTT.

CDR3 DNA: TGTGCCATCAGTGAGTCGGGGTGGGCTAGCGGGAGTACGGTGACAGATACGCAGTATTTT. This sequence encodes CAISESGWASGSTVTDTQYF. This sequence joins TRBV10-3 and TRBJ2-3; 10 nucleotides align to TRBD2. The junction had 15 bases not matched to a gene; V was cut back by 0 bases and J by 3 bases. The germline V gene has CDR1 ENHRY and CDR2 SYGVKD. The CDR3 loop spans 20 amino acids.

The DNA for the CDR3 is TGCAGCGTTGAAGGGGTAGCGGGAGGTCAGAGCTCCTACAATGAGCAGTTCTTC. It yields the protein CSVEGVAGGQSSYNEQFF. This sequence joins TRBV29-1 and TRBJ2-1, with 10 bases that match TRBD2. CDR3 length: 18 amino acids. V lost 1 base and J lost 0; bases outside the gene matches: 9. The germline gives CDR1 SQVTM, CDR2 ANQGSEA.

The chain links TRBV23-1 to TRBJ1-5, with D possibly matching TRBD1 (5 bases). TRBV23-1 is an open reading frame, and its role is uncertain. This CDR3 spans 18 amino acids. V lost 5 bases and J 0 bases, leaving 20 bases between the germline ends. The DNA for the CDR3 is TGCGCCAGCAGTTCCAAGCGCAGACAGCATTATAGCAATCAGCCCCAGCATTTT. Amino acid sequence: CASSSKRRQHYSNQPQHF.

V gene TRBV4-1 combines with J gene TRBJ2-7; 7 bases are shared with TRBD2. The CDR3 runs to 16 residues. Germline CDR1 is MGHRA and CDR2 is YSYEKL. The V gene end was trimmed by 1 base and the J gene end by 4 bases; junction bases not matched to a gene: 10. In DNA, the CDR3 is TGCGCCAGCAGCCAAGGAGAGCAAGCGGGGTTTTACGAGCAGTACTTC. Its protein is CASSQGEQAGFYEQYF.

This chain uses TRBV5-1 with TRBJ2-1; 10 bases are shared with TRBD2. The germline V gene encodes CDR1 SGHRS and CDR2 YFSETQ. The CDR3 has 15 residues. Unmatched junction bases numbered 5, after V lost 0 bases and J lost 8 bases. This CDR3 reads CASSLAGLAVDEQFF. CDR3 bases: TGCGCCAGCAGCTTGGCAGGACTAGCGGTCGATGAGCAGTTCTTC.

The chain carries TRBV4-2 and TRBJ2-1; the match to TRBD2 covers 8 bases. The germline gives CDR1 LGHNA, CDR2 YNFKEQ. The CDR3 spans 15 residues. V lost 3 bases, J lost 6 bases, and 7 bases stayed unmatched. The CDR3 region is CASSHSTSAGNEQFF. The CDR3 nucleotides read TGTGCCAGCAGCCACTCGACTAGCGCCGGCAATGAGCAGTTCTTC.

V gene TRBV29-1 combines with J gene TRBJ1-2; D is unclear. CDR1 SQVTM and CDR2 ANQGSEA come from the germline V gene. This CDR3 contains 11 residues. V was clipped by 8 bases and J by 10 bases, with 17 bases between them. CDR3 region: CSTAGSRDYTF. The CDR3 DNA is TGCAGCACTGCGGGATCTAGGGACTACACCTTC.